The clone carrying this T cell receptor beta chain has more than one count but fewer than ten. The antigen remains unidentified. Each CDR3 protein gets one entry after TCRdb re-called the reads with MiXCR. In the table there are 700,000 to 900,000 distinct CDR3 sequences, roughly 29% of which are singletons. This record belongs to a study of T cell repertoires in cytomegalovirus infection. Study summary: Indicated by public TCR beta signatures were CMV infection and matching HLA type.

General study results and limits: HLA-C-restricted, CMV-specific TCR beta clonotypes were dominant ex vivo.

The germline V and J ends were trimmed by 9 bases and 1 base, with 12 bases remaining between them. This CDR3 region has 13 residues. Germline V CDR1 and CDR2: MNHNS, SASEGT. Sequencing used cultured CD8+ T cells from PBMCs, obtained from culture after CMV antigen stimulation. J is TRBJ1-1 and V is TRBV6-1; no definite D call. The clonotype originates from a human donor in good health (CMV status not recorded). Some clones in this sample may be carry-over from other donors' samples. For the CDR3, the DNA is TGTGCCAGTGGACGAGGGTGGAACACTGAAGCTTTCTTT. As protein: CASGRGWNTEAFF.